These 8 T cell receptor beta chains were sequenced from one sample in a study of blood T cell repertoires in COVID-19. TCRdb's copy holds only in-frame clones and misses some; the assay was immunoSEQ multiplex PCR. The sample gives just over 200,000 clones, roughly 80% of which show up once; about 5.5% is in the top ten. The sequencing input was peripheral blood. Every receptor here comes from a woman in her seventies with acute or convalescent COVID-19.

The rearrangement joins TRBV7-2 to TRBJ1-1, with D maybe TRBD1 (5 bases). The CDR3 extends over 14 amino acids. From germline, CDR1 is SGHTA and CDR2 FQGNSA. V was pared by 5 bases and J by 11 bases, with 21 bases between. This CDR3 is CASSATRGGGFAFF. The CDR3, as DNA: TGTGCCAGCAGCGCGACACGGGGGGGTGGGTTTGCTTTCTTT.

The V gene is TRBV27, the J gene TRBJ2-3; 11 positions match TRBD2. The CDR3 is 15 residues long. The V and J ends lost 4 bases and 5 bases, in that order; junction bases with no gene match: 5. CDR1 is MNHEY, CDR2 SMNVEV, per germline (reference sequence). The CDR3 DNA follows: TGTGCCAGCAGTTGGACCGGGACTAGCGGAGATACGCAGTATTTT. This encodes CASSWTGTSGDTQYF.

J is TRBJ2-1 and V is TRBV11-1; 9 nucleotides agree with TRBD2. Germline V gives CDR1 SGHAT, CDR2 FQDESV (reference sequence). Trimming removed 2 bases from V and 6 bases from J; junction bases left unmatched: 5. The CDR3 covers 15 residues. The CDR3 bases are TGTGCCAGCAGCTTAACGGTAGCGGGAGTCAATGAGCAGTTCTTC. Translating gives CASSLTVAGVNEQFF.

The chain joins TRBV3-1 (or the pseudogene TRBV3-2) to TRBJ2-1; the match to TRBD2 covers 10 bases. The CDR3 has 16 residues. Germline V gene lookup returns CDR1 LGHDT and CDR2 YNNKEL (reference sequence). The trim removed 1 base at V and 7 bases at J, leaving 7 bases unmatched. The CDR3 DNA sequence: TGTGCCAGCAGCCAAGGCCTAGCGGGAGAGTCTAATGAGCAGTTCTTC. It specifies CASSQGLAGESNEQFF.

CDR3 nucleotides: TGTGCCAGCAGCGGATATTCGGGACAGCTCTATGGCTACACCTTC. It is translated as CASSGYSGQLYGYTF. V and J are TRBV5-4 and TRBJ1-2; TRBD1 aligns across 7 bases. The CDR3 totals 15 residues. Germline V lookup: CDR1 SGHNT, CDR2 YYREEE (reference sequence). J lost 4 bases, V lost 4 bases, and 10 bases had no gene match.

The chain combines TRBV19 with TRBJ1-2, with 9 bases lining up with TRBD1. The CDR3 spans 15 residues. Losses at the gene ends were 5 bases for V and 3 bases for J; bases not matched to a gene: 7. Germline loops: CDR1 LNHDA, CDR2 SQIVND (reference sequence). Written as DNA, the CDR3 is TGTGCCAGTAGTCGCCGGGACAGGGTAGACTATGGCTACACCTTC. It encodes CASSRRDRVDYGYTF. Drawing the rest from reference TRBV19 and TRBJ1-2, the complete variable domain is DGGITQSPKYLFRKEGQNVTLSCEQNLNHDAMYWYRQDPGQGLRLIYYSQIVNDFQKGDIAEGYSVSREKKESFPLTVTSAQKNPTAFYLCASSRRDRVDYGYTFGSGTRLTVV.

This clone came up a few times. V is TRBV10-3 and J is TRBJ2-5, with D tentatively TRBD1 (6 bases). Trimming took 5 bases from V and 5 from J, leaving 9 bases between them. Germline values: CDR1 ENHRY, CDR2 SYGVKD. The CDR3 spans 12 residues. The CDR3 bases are TGTGCCATCAGTAAGGACAGTGAGACCCAGTACTTC. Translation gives CAISKDSETQYF.

The CDR3 sequence: CASSLSSYRGGTEAFF. DNA for the CDR3: TGTGCCAGCAGCCTAAGCTCGTACAGGGGTGGCACTGAAGCTTTCTTT. V and J are TRBV3-1 (or the pseudogene TRBV3-2) and TRBJ1-1; 7 bases fit TRBD1. Germline lookup yields CDR1 LGHDT and CDR2 YNNKEL (reference sequence). V was pared by 4 bases and J by 4 bases, with 12 bases of the junction left unmatched. This CDR3 region has 16 residues.